The clone carrying this T cell receptor beta chain was observed a few times. Its cognate antigen is unknown. Expressed TCRB transcripts got sequenced, as all isolated RNA was reverse transcribed. Libraries were prepared by immunoSEQ multiplex PCR; TCRdb keeps only in-frame clonotypes and omits some of them. Among about 150,000 clones listed, about a tenth were seen once. This specimen comes from a study of beta chain features in type 1 diabetes. All of the sorted populations showed purity greater than 95%. Study-wide findings and caveats: PCR could preferentially amplify shorter templates, alike in patients and controls. Type 1 diabetes patients showed a moderate but significant shortening of TCRB CDR3s in all four CD4+ subsets.

Germline lookup yields CDR1 SGHTA and CDR2 FQGNSA. CDR3 length: 14 residues. V dropped 4 bases and J dropped 5; count of bases not matched to a gene: 7. The chain recombines TRBV7-2 with TRBJ2-5, with 7 bases identical to TRBD1. Input material: central memory CD4+ T cells from blood. The source is a young man with type 1 diabetes. The CDR3 nucleotides read TGTGCCAGCAGCTCGACAGGGCCCGGGGAGACCCAGTACTTC. Its translation is CASSSTGPGETQYF.